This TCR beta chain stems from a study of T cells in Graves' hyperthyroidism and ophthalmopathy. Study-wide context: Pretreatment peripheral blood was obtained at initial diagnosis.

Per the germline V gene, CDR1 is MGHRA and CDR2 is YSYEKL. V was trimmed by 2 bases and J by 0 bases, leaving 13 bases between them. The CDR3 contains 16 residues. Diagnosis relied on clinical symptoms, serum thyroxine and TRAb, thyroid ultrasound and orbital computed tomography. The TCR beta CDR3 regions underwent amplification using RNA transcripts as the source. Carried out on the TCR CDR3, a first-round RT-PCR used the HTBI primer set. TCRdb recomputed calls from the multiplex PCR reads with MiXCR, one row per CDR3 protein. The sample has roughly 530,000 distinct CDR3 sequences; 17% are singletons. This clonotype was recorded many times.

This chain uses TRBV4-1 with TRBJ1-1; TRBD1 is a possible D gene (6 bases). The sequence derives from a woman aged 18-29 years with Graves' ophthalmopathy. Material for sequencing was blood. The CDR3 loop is CASSQPYRDMNTEAFF. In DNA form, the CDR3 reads TGCGCCAGCAGCCAACCCTACAGGGACATGAACACTGAAGCTTTCTTT.